These 17 T cell receptor beta chains were all obtained from the same sample, sequenced in a study of T cells in localized non-small cell lung cancer (TCRdb year 2020). Library preparation was by the immunoSEQ multiplex PCR assay. Drawn from immuneACCESS, this table holds only the in-frame rearrangements with V and J called that TCRdb kept. Clones are partly lost; checked studies trace under half to an unresolved V gene and leave the rest unexplained. This sample lists around 43,000 clones; more than 85% were detected once. The ten largest make up about 4% of the sample. The sequencing used peripheral blood, collected before any cancer treatment. The origin of the receptors is a man aged 18-55 years with stage I lung adenocarcinoma.

The chain combines TRBV7-8 with TRBJ1-1, with no clear D. V was pared by 1 base and J by 2 bases, with 8 bases between. Germline loops: CDR1 SGHVS, CDR2 FQNEAQ. The CDR3 has 14 residues. The CDR3 DNA is TGTGCCAGCAGCTTAGGGGCAGTTAACACTGAAGCTTTCTTT. Its translation is CASSLGAVNTEAFF.

The rearrangement joins TRBV4-3 to TRBJ2-2; tentative D call: TRBD1 (5 bases). The length of the CDR3 is 17 residues. Trimming shortened V by 1 base and J by 4 bases, and 16 bases separated the two germline ends. CDR1 LGHNA and CDR2 YSLEER come from the germline V gene. This CDR3 is CASSQGLVGQGTGELFF. The DNA of the CDR3 is TGCGCCAGCAGCCAAGGGCTAGTGGGGCAAGGCACCGGGGAGCTGTTTTTT.

This chain joins TRBV30 and TRBJ1-1; D is ambiguous. The CDR3 has 12 residues. Per the germline V gene, CDR1 is GTSNPN and CDR2 is SVGIG (reference sequence). With 3 bases removed from V and 1 base from J, the gap between germline ends came to 6 bases. The CDR3 DNA follows: TGTGCCTGGAGCCTCGGGAACACTGAAGCTTTCTTT. It translates to CAWSLGNTEAFF.

The chain uses TRBV7-3 and TRBJ2-3, with TRBD2 matching over 8 bases. Unmatched junction bases numbered 8, after V lost 5 bases and J lost 4 bases. Per the germline V gene, CDR1 is SGHTA and CDR2 is FQGTGA. CDR3 length equals 15 residues. CDR3 in amino acids: CASSDGTSSADTQYF. The CDR3 DNA reads as TGTGCCAGCAGCGACGGGACTAGTAGCGCAGATACGCAGTATTTT.

The chain carries TRBV6-5 and TRBJ1-3; TRBD1 might be the D (5 bases). The CDR3 runs 15 residues. Trimming took off 4 bases at V and 4 bases at J, with 14 bases between the two ends. The germline V gene has CDR1 MNHEY and CDR2 SVGAGI. The CDR3 coding sequence is TGTGCCAGCAGTTCGGGGCGGATAGGAGGAAACACCATATATTTT. Protein product: CASSSGRIGGNTIYF.

This clone appeared once. The CDR3 DNA reads TGTGCCTGGAGGAGATCCAGACAACCGACCTATGGCTACACCTTC. This encodes CAWRRSRQPTYGYTF. The gene calls are TRBV30 and TRBJ1-2; D uncertain. There are 15 residues in the CDR3. Trimming removed 3 bases from V and 4 bases from J, with 18 bases in between. The germline CDR1 and CDR2 sequences are GTSNPN and SVGIG (reference sequence).

The chain recombines TRBV6-5 with TRBJ2-7; no definite D call. The CDR3 covers 15 residues. From germline, CDR1 is MNHEY and CDR2 SVGAGI. Trimming stripped 4 bases from V and 0 bases from J, with 13 bases between. Here the CDR3 reads CASSSQSSSSYEQYF. The CDR3 nucleotides read TGTGCCAGCAGTTCCCAGTCTTCCAGCTCCTACGAGCAGTACTTC.

The chain joins TRBV11-3 to TRBJ1-6, with D perhaps matching TRBD1 (6 bases). Germline V gene sequence: CDR1 SGHNT, CDR2 YENEEA. V lost 2 bases to trimming and J lost 7 bases, with 9 bases between them. This CDR3 region has 14 residues. CDR3 amino acids: CASSLTGANSPLHF. In DNA, the CDR3 is TGTGCCAGCAGCTTAACGGGGGCCAATTCACCCCTCCACTTT.

J is TRBJ2-3 and V is TRBV7-9; 9 nucleotides agree with TRBD1. Germline V gives CDR1 SEHNR, CDR2 FQNEAQ (reference sequence). The CDR3 is 15 amino acids. Trimming at V came to 5 bases and at J to 6 bases, leaving 9 bases not matched to a gene. The CDR3 nucleotides are TGTGCCAGCAGCGTATGGACAGGGGAAGAGGATACGCAGTATTTT. It codes for CASSVWTGEEDTQYF.

This chain joins TRBV27 and TRBJ1-5; perhaps TRBD1 as D (6 bases). Trimming removed 6 bases from V and 4 bases from J, with 16 bases in between. From germline, CDR1 is MNHEY and CDR2 SMNVEV (reference sequence). The CDR3 totals 15 residues. The CDR3 region has the DNA TGTGCCAGCAGCACGAGGTGGGGGGCTAATCAGCCCCAGCATTTT. Translation gives CASSTRWGANQPQHF.

The rearrangement links TRBV6-5 to TRBJ2-7, with D tentatively TRBD2 (5 bases). V was trimmed by 8 bases and J by 3 bases, leaving 17 bases between them. Germline CDR1 reads MNHEY; CDR2 reads SVGAGI. CDR3 length: 14 amino acids. In DNA, the CDR3 is TGTGCCAGCTCGATACGAGGGTTTGGCTACGAGCAGTACTTC. As protein: CASSIRGFGYEQYF.

The chain joins TRBV7-9 to TRBJ1-6; no firm D call. V was trimmed by 1 base and J by 9 bases, leaving 4 bases between them. This CDR3 has 12 residues. Per the germline V gene, CDR1 is SEHNR and CDR2 is FQNEAQ (reference sequence). The CDR3 loop is CASSLESSPLHF. Written as DNA, the CDR3 is TGTGCCAGCAGCTTAGAGTCTTCACCCCTCCACTTT.

The gene calls are TRBV18 and TRBJ1-2, with D maybe TRBD1 (5 bases). This CDR3 region has 16 residues. Looked up from germline, CDR1 is KGHSH and CDR2 is LQKENI. Trimming removed 3 bases at V and 9 bases at J, with 23 bases between. CDR3 loop: CASSPSLPSTDGCYTF. The CDR3 DNA reads TGTGCCAGCTCACCGTCTCTCCCCTCGACAGACGGATGCTACACCTTC.

The chain couples TRBV19 to TRBJ2-1; D call uncertain. This CDR3 is 14 amino acids long. Between the trimmed V and J ends, which lost 0 bases and 3 bases, there was a span of 6 bases. Germline CDR1 is LNHDA and CDR2 is SQIVND (reference sequence). CDR3 DNA: TGTGCCAGTAGTATAGATTCTAGCTACAATGAGCAGTTCTTC. Its translation is CASSIDSSYNEQFF.

The chain combines TRBV9 with TRBJ1-1, with D possibly matching TRBD1 (5 bases). From germline, CDR1 is SGDLS and CDR2 YYNGEE. The V gene lost 1 base and the J gene lost 2 bases, with 6 bases spanning the gap. This CDR3 comprises 13 residues. The CDR3 here is CASSVRGNTEAFF. CDR3 nucleotide sequence: TGTGCCAGCAGCGTAAGGGGAAACACTGAAGCTTTCTTT.

The rearrangement uses TRBV30 and TRBJ1-6; no firm D call. CDR1 is GTSNPN and CDR2 is SVGIG in the germline V gene (reference sequence). This CDR3 comprises 13 residues. Between the trimmed V and J ends, which lost 4 bases and 8 bases, there was a span of 12 bases. The CDR3 region has the DNA TGTGCCTGGACCGCTTTTACTGATTCACCCCTCCACTTT. Translating it yields CAWTAFTDSPLHF.

This chain uses TRBV9 with TRBJ2-2; no reliable D call. The CDR3 is made up of 14 amino acids. Germline V lookup: CDR1 SGDLS, CDR2 YYNGEE. Trimming stripped 0 bases from V and 2 bases from J, with 5 bases between. In DNA form, the CDR3 reads TGTGCCAGCAGCGTAGAACTTAACACCGGGGAGCTGTTTTTT. This encodes CASSVELNTGELFF.